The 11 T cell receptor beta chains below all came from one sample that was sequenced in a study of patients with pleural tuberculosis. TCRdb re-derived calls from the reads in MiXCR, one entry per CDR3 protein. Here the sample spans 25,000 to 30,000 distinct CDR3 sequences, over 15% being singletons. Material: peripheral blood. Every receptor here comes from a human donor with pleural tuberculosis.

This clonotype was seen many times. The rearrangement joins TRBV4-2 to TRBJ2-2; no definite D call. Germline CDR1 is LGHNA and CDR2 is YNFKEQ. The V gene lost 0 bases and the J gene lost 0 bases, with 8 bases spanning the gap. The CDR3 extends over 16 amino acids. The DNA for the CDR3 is TGTGCCAGCAGCCAAGACAGGCTAACGAACACCGGGGAGCTGTTTTTT. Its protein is CASSQDRLTNTGELFF.

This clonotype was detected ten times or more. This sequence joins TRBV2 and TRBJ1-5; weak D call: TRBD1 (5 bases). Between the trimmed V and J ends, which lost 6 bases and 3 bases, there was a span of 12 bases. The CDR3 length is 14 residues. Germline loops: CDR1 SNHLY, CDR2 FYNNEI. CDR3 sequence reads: CASRTEAHNQPQHF. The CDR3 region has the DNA TGTGCCAGCAGGACAGAAGCCCACAATCAGCCCCAGCATTTT.

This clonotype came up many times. CDR3 sequence reads: CSASRITSGAGLAGHTKYEQYF. The CDR3 DNA is TGCAGTGCCTCACGCATTACTTCAGGGGCTGGACTAGCGGGCCACACGAAGTACGAGCAGTACTTC. The chain carries TRBV20-1 and TRBJ2-7; 11 bases align to TRBD2. The CDR3 has 22 residues. Germline trimming cut 6 bases from V and 4 bases from J; bases unmatched to any gene: 32. Germline lookup yields CDR1 DFQATT and CDR2 SNEGSKA (reference sequence).

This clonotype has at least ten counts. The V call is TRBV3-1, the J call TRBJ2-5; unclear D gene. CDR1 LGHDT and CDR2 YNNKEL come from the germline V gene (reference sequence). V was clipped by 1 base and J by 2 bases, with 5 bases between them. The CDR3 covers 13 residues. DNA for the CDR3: TGTGCCAGCAGCCAAGGCTGGCAAGAGACCCAGTACTTC. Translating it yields CASSQGWQETQYF.

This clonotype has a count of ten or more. The CDR3 sequence: CASSMRNTEAFF. The DNA for the CDR3 is TGTGCCAGTAGTATGAGGAACACTGAAGCTTTCTTT. The rearrangement joins TRBV19 to TRBJ1-1, with D unresolved. V was shortened by 3 bases and J by 1 base, with 3 bases between the two germline ends. Germline-derived CDR1 and CDR2 are LNHDA and SQIVND (reference sequence). CDR3 length: 12 amino acids.

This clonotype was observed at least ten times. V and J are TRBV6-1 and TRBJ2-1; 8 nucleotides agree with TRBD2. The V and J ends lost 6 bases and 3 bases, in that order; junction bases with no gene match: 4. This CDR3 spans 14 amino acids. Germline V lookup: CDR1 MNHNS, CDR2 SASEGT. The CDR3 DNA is TGTGCCAGCAGGGGACGGGGGGGCTACAATGAGCAGTTCTTC. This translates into CASRGRGGYNEQFF.

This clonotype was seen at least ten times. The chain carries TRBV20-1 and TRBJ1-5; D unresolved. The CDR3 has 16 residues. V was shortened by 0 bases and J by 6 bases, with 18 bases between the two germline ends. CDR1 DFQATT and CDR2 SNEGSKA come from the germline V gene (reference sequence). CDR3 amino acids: CSARDTREGRSQPQHF. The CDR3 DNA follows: TGCAGTGCTAGAGATACGAGGGAAGGGCGAAGTCAGCCCCAGCATTTT.

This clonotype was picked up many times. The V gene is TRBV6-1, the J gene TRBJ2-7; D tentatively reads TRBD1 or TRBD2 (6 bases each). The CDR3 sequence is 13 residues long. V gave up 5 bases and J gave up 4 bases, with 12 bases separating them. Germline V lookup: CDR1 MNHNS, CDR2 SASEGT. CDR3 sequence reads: CASSSQGGYEQYF. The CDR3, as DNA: TGTGCCAGCAGTTCCCAAGGGGGGTACGAGCAGTACTTC.

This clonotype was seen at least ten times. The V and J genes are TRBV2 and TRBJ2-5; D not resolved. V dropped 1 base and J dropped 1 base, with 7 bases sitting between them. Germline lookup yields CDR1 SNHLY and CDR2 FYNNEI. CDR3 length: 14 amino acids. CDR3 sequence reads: CASSEGSLQETQYF. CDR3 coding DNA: TGTGCCAGCAGTGAAGGTAGCCTCCAAGAGACCCAGTACTTC.

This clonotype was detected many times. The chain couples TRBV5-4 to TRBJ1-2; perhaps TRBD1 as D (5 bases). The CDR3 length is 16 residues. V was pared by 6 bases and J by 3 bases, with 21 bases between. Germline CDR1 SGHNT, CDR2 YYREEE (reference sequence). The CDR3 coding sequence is TGTGCCAGCACCAAACCTGTTGGAGGGGCACACTATGGCTACACCTTC. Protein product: CASTKPVGGAHYGYTF.

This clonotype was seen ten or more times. The CDR3 sequence: CASGLGSYNEQFF. As DNA, the CDR3 is TGTGCTAGTGGTTTGGGGTCCTACAATGAGCAGTTCTTC. The rearrangement links TRBV12-5 to TRBJ2-1; D uncertain. V was cut by 1 base and J by 1 base, with 2 bases left in between. The CDR3 extends over 13 amino acids. From germline, CDR1 is LGHNT and CDR2 FRNRAP. Using reference TRBV12-5 and TRBJ2-1 for the parts outside the CDR3, the full variable domain is DARVTQTPRHKVTEMGQEVTMRCQPILGHNTVFWYRQTMMQGLELLAYFRNRAPLDDSGMPKDRFSAEMPDATLATLKIQPSEPRDSAVYFCASGLGSYNEQFFGPGTRLTVL.